Presented here are 7 T cell receptor beta chains from one specimen sequenced in a study of blood T cell repertoires in COVID-19 (TCRdb year 2020). Library preparation used the immunoSEQ multiplex PCR assay. The clones in this table, taken by TCRdb from immuneACCESS, are in-frame only. Not every clone is retained; where verified, under half of the shortfall comes from an unresolved V gene, and the cause of the rest is unknown. Recorded for this sample are about 480,000 clones; about 88% of them occurred a single time. Together, the top ten hold roughly 8% of the sample. The material sequenced was peripheral blood. These receptors came from a woman aged 45-59 years with COVID-19, enrolled during active disease.

The chain joins TRBV10-3 to TRBJ1-2; 9 bases are a match to TRBD1. V dropped 3 bases and J dropped 4; count of bases not matched to a gene: 12. The CDR3 extends over 17 amino acids. Germline CDR1 reads ENHRY; CDR2 reads SYGVKD. The CDR3 DNA is TGTGCCATCAGTGATTATTCGGCCGGGACAGGGATCTATGGCTACACCTTC. This sequence encodes CAISDYSAGTGIYGYTF.

This clone has just a few counts. The chain has TRBV19 and TRBJ2-7; no definite D call. V shed 0 bases and J shed 3 bases, with 9 bases lying between them. The CDR3 sequence is 14 residues long. CDR1 is LNHDA and CDR2 is SQIVND in the germline V gene (reference sequence). CDR3 coding DNA: TGTGCCAGTAGTATAGATGTGACGGGCTACGAGCAGTACTTC. Residues: CASSIDVTGYEQYF.

The rearrangement uses TRBV12-3 or TRBV12-4 and TRBJ1-5; 8 bases match TRBD1. J gave up 5 bases and V 6 bases, and 3 bases lay outside the gene matches. This CDR3 is 13 amino acids long. CDR3 in amino acids: CASRQGAHQPQHF. DNA for the CDR3: TGTGCCAGCAGGCAGGGGGCTCATCAGCCCCAGCATTTT.

The CDR3 sequence: CASSPEGPGGNSPLHF. The CDR3 DNA follows: TGTGCCAGCAGTCCCGAGGGTCCAGGAGGGAATTCACCCCTCCACTTT. The chain links TRBV9 to TRBJ1-6; no clear D gene. The germline CDR1 and CDR2 sequences are SGDLS and YYNGEE. This CDR3 is built from 16 residues. Between the trimmed V and J ends, which lost 5 bases and 7 bases, there was a span of 19 bases.

V gene TRBV6-1 combines with J gene TRBJ1-5; D not resolved. Germline V lookup: CDR1 MNHNS, CDR2 SASEGT. The CDR3 runs to 15 residues. V lost 1 base to trimming and J lost 3 bases, with 10 bases between them. CDR3 sequence: CASSEGYIDNQPQHF. CDR3 DNA sequence: TGTGCCAGCAGTGAAGGATATATAGACAATCAGCCCCAGCATTTT.

This clone was counted once. The chain carries TRBV5-1 and TRBJ1-2, with a tentative D call TRBD1 (5 bases). The CDR3 contains 15 residues. V was trimmed by 3 bases and J by 2 bases, leaving 14 bases between them. Germline V CDR1 and CDR2: SGHRS, YFSETQ. CDR3 sequence: CASSSLGGENYGYTF. CDR3 DNA sequence: TGCGCCAGCAGCTCCCTCGGGGGGGAAAACTATGGCTACACCTTC.

The sample holds one count of this clone. The chain recombines TRBV28 with TRBJ2-1; 10 bases fit TRBD1. The J segment lost 8 bases and the V segment lost 5 bases, leaving 9 bases of the junction unmatched. The CDR3 length is 15 residues. The germline V gene encodes CDR1 MDHEN and CDR2 SYDVKM. The CDR3 DNA is TGTGCCAGCAGTACCTGGGACAGGGGAAAGGATGAGCAGTTCTTC. Its translation is CASSTWDRGKDEQFF.